The TCR beta chain under discussion was sequenced for a study of CD8 T cells in Susac syndrome. Overall study context: When blood was drawn, the patients with Susac syndrome were therapy-naive, on corticosteroids, or on intravenous immunoglobulin alone.

It was with random hexamers that about 0.45 to 1 ug RNA was reverse transcribed. TCR beta CDR3 was amplified by immunoSEQ multiplex PCR. This amplification extended across 54 Vbeta and 13 Jbeta segments. In TCRdb, the immunoSEQ multiplex PCR reads were re-called with MiXCR into one record per CDR3 protein. This sample yields some 240,000 distinct CDR3 sequences, of which 95% to 97% are seen a single time; around 0.093% belongs to the top ten. From blood CD8+ and CD4+ T cells, TCR beta sequences were generated. TEMRA cells were FACS-enriched, and CD8+ and CD4+ T cells were isolated negatively. The sample consisted of CD4+ T cells from PBMCs. The receptor was derived from a human donor with Susac syndrome.

The CDR3 nucleotides read TGTGCCTGGAGTGTATTGGGCCTTGCCTACAATGAGCAGTTCTTC. This translates into CAWSVLGLAYNEQFF. The genes are TRBV30 and TRBJ2-1; D not resolved. V lost 0 bases to trimming and J lost 2 bases, with 11 bases between them. This CDR3 is built from 15 residues. Per the germline V gene, CDR1 is GTSNPN and CDR2 is SVGIG (reference sequence).